This entry is about one T cell receptor beta chain. No antigen is known for it. This specimen comes from a study of CD8+ T cells in alopecia areata. The study, taken as a whole, reports: One nonresponder makes the tie between baseline CD8+ expansion and response uncertain.

This CDR3 is built from 12 residues. V was clipped by 2 bases and J by 8 bases, with 9 bases between them. Germline V gives CDR1 MNHEY, CDR2 SVGAGI. Extraction and reverse transcription of RNA yielded cDNA as the sequencing template. Assay: immunoSEQ multiplex PCR; the TCRdb copy retains only in-frame clones and omits some. The sample holds around 190,000 clones, less than 65% seen once. As for treatment: oral pan-JAK inhibitor, 5-10 mg twice daily. PBMC-derived CD4+ and CD8+ T cells were sorted. This receptor was taken from a human donor with alopecia areata. The rearrangement joins TRBV6-5 to TRBJ1-2; possible D gene TRBD1, 5 bases. The sequences come from CD4+ T cells sorted from blood, collected at week 24, from a patient treated with tofacitinib. As DNA, the CDR3 is TGTGCCAGCAGTTACGAAGGGGTAGGCTACACCTTC. Encoded protein: CASSYEGVGYTF.